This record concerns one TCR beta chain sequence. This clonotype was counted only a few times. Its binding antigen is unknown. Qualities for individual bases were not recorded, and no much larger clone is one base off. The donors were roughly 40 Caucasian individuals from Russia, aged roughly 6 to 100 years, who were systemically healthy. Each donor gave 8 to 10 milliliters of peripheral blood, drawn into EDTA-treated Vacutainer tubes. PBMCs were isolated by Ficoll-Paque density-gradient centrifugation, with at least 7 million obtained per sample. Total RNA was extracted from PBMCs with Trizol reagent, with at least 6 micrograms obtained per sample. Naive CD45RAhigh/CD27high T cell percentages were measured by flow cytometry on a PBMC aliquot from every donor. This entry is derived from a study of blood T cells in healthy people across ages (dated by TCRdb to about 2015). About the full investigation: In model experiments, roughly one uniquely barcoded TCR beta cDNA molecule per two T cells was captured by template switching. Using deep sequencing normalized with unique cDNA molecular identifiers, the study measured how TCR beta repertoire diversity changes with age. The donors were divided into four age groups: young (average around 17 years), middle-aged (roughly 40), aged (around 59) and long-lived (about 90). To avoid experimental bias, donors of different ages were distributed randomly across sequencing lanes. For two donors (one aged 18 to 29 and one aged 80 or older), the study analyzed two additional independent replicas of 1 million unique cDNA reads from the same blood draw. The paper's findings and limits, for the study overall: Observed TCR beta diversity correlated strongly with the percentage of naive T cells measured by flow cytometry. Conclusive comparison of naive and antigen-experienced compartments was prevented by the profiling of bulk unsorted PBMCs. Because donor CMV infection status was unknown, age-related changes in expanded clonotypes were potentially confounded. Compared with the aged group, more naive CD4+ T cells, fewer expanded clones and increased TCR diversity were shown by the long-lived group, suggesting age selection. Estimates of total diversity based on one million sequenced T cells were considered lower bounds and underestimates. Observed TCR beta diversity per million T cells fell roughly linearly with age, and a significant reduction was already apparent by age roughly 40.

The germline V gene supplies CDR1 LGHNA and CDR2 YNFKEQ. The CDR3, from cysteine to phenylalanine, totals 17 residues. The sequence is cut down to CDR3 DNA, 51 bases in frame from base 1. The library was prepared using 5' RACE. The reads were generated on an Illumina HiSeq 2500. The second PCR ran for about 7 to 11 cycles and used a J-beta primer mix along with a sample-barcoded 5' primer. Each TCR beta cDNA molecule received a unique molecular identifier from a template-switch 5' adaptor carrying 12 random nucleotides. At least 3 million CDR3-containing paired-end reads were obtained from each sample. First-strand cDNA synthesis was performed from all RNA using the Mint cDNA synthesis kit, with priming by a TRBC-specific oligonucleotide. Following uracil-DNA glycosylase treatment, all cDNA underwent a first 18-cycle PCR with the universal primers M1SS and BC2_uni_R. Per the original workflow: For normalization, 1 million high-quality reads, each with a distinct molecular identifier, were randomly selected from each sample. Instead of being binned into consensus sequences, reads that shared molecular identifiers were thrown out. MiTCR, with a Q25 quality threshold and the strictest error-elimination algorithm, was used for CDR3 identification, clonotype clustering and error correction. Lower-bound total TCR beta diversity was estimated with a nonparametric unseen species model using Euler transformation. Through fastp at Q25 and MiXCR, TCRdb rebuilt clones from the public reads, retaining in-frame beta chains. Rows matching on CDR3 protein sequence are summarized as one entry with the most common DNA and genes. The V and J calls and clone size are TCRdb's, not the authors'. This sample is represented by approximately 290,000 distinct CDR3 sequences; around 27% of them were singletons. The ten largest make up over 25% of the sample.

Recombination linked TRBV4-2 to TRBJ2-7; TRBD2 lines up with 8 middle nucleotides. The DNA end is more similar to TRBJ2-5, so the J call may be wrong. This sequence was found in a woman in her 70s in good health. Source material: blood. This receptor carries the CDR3 CASSQDLSGRLVETQYF. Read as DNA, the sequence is TGTGCCAGCAGCCAAGATCTAAGCGGGAGATTGGTAGAGACCCAGTACTTC.